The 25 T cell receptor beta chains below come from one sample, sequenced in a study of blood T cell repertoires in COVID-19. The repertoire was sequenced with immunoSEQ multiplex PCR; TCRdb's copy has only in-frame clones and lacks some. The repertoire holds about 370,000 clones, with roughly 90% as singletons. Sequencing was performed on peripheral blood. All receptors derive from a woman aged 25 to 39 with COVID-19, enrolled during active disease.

CDR3 DNA: TGTGCCAGCAGTTACGGGGGGAAAAGGGAAGCTTTCTTT. Amino acids: CASSYGGKREAFF. This chain connects TRBV6-2 or TRBV6-3 to TRBJ1-1; a weak D match, TRBD1 (5 bases). V shed 2 bases and J shed 8 bases, with 12 bases lying between them. The CDR3 totals 13 residues. In germline, CDR1 is MNHEY, CDR2 SVGEGT.

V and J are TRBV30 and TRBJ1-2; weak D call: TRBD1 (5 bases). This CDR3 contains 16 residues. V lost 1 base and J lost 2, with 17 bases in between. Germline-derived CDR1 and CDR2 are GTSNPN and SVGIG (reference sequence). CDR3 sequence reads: CAWSAIGATHNYGYTF. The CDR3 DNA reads TGTGCCTGGAGTGCTATAGGGGCTACACACAACTATGGCTACACCTTC.

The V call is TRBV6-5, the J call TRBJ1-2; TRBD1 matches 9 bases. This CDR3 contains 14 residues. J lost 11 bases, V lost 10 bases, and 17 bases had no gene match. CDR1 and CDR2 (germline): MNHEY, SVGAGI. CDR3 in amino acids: CATNHPGQGKNYTF. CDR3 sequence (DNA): TGTGCCACCAACCATCCGGGACAGGGAAAAAATTACACCTTC.

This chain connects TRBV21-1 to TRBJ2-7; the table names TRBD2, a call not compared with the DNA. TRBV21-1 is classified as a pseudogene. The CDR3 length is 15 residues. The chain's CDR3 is CASSNPGTSTYEQYF. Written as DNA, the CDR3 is TGTGCCAGCAGCAATCCCGGGACTAGCACCTACGAGCAGTACTTC.

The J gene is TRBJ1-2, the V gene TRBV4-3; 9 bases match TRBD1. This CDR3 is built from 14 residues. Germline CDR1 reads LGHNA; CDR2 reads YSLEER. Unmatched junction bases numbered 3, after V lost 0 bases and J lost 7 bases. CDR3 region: CASSQEGQGGGYTF. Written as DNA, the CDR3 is TGCGCCAGCAGCCAAGAGGGACAGGGAGGTGGCTACACCTTC.

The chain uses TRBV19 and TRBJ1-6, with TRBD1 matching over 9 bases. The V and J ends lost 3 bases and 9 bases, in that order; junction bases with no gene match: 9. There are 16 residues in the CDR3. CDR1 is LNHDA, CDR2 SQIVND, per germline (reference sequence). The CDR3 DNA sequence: TGTGCCAGTAGTATTGGGGGACAGGGAGCTGGTTCACCCCTCCACTTT. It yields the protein CASSIGGQGAGSPLHF.

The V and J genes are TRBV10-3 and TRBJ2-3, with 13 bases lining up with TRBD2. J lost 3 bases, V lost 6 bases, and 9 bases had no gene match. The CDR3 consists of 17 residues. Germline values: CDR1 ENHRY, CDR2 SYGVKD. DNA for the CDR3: TGTGCCATCAGGGCGACTAGCGGGGGGCAGGGGACAGATACGCAGTATTTT. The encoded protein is CAIRATSGGQGTDTQYF.

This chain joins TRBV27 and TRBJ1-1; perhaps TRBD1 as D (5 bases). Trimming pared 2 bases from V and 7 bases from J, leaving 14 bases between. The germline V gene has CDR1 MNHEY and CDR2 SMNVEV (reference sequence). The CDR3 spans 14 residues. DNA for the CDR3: TGTGCCAGCAGTTTAAGGACGGGGGGGAGTGAAGCTTTCTTT. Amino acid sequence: CASSLRTGGSEAFF.

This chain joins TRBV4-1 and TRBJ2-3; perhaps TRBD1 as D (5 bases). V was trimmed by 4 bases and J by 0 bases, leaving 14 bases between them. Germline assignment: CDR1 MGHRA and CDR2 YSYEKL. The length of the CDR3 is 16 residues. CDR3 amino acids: CASSLRQSASTDTQYF. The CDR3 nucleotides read TGCGCCAGCAGCCTCCGACAGAGTGCTAGCACAGATACGCAGTATTTT.

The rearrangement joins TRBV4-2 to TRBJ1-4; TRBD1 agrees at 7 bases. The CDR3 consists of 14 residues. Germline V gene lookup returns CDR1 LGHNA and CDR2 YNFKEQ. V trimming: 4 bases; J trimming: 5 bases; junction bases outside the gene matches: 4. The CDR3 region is CASSLDRKNEKLFF. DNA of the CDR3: TGTGCCAGCAGCCTGGACAGGAAAAATGAAAAACTGTTTTTT.

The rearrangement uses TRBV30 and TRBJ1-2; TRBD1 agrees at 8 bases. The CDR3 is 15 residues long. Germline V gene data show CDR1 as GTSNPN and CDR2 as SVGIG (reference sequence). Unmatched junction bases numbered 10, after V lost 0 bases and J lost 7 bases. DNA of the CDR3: TGTGCCTGGAGTGTAAGCCCTGGACAGGGAGGTGGCTACACCTTC. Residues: CAWSVSPGQGGGYTF.

CDR3 sequence (DNA): TGTGCCAGCAGGTCAGGGGGGACCTATGGCTACACCTTC. Protein product: CASRSGGTYGYTF. This chain joins TRBV28 and TRBJ1-2, with 7 bases lining up with TRBD1. In germline, CDR1 is MDHEN, CDR2 SYDVKM. V trimming: 6 bases; J trimming: 4 bases; junction bases outside the gene matches: 5. CDR3 length: 13 residues.

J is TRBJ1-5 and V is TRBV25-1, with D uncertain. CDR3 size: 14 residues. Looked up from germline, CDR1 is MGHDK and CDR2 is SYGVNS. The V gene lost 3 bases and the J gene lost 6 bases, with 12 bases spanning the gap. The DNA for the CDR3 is TGTGCCAGCAGTGAGATAGGTCGGGGTCAGCCCCAGCATTTT. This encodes CASSEIGRGQPQHF. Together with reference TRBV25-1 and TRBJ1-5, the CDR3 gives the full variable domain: EADIYQTPRYLVIGTGKKITLECSQTMGHDKMYWYQQDPGMELHLIHYSYGVNSTEKGDLSSESTVSRIRTEHFPLTLESARPSHTSQYLCASSEIGRGQPQHFGDGTRLSIL.

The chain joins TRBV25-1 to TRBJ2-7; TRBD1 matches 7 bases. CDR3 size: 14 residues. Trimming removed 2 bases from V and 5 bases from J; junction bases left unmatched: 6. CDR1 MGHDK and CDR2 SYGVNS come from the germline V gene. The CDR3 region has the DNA TGTGCCAGCAGTGAACGGGGACAGAAGCACGAGCAGTACGTC. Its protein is CASSERGQKHEQYV.

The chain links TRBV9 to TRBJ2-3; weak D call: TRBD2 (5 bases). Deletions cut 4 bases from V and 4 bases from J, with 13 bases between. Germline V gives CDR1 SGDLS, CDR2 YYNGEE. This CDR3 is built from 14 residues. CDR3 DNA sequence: TGTGCCAGCAGCCCCCGGACTTCCCCAGATACGCAGTATTTT. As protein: CASSPRTSPDTQYF.

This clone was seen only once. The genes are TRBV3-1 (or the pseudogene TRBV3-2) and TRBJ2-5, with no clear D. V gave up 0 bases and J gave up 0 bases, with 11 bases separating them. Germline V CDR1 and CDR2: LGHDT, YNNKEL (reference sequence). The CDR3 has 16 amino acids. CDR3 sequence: CASSQEWPVYQETQYF. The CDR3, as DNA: TGTGCCAGCAGCCAAGAGTGGCCCGTTTACCAAGAGACCCAGTACTTC.

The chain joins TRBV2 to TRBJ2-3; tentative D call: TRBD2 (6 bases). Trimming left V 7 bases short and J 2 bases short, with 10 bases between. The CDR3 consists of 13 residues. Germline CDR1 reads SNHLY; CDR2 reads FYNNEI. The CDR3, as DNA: TGTGCCAGCACGCGGGGAGCCACAGATACGCAGTATTTT. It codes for CASTRGATDTQYF.

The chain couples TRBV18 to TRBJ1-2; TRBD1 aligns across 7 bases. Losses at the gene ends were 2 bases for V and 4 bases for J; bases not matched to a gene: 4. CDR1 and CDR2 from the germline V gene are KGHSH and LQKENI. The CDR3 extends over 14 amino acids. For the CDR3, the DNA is TGTGCCAGCTCACCAGGGACAGACACCTATGGCTACACCTTC. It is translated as CASSPGTDTYGYTF.

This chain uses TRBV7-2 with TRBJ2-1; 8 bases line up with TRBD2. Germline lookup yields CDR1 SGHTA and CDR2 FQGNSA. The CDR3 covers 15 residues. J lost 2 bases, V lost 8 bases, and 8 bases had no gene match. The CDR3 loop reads CASGKGSGTYNEQFF. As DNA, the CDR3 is TGTGCCAGCGGCAAGGGTAGCGGGACCTACAATGAGCAGTTCTTC.

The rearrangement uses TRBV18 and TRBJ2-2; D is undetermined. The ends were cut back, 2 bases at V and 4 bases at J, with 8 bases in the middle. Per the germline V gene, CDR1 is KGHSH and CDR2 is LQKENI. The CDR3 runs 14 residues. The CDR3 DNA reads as TGTGCCAGCTCACCAGTTGCGGCCACCGGGGAGCTGTTTTTT. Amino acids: CASSPVAATGELFF.

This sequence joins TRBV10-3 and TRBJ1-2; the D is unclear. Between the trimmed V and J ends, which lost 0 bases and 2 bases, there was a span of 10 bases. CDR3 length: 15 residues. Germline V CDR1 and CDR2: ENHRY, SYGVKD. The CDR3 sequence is CAISESRSKNYGYTF. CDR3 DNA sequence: TGTGCCATCAGTGAGTCCCGTAGTAAAAACTATGGCTACACCTTC.

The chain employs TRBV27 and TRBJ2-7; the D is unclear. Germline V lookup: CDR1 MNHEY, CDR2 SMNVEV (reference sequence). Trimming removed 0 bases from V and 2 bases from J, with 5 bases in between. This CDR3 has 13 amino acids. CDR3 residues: CASSLSATYEQYF. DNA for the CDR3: TGTGCCAGCAGTTTATCGGCCACCTACGAGCAGTACTTC.

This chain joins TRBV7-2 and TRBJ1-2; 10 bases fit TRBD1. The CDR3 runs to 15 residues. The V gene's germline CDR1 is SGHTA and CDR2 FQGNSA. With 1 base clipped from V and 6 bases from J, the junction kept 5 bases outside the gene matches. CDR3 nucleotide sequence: TGTGCCAGCAGCTTAGACCCGGGACAGGGGAATGGCTACACCTTC. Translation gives CASSLDPGQGNGYTF.

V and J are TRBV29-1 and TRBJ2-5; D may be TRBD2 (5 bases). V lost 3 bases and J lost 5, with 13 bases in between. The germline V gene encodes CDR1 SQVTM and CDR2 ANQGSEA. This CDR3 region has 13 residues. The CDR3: CSVDVDSGETQYF. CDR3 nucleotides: TGCAGCGTTGACGTGGACTCCGGGGAGACCCAGTACTTC.

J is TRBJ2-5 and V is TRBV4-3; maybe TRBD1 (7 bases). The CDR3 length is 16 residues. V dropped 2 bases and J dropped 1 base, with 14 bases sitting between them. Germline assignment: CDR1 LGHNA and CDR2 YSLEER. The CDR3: CASSQNGGQFQETQYF. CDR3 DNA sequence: TGCGCCAGCAGCCAAAACGGGGGACAGTTCCAAGAGACCCAGTACTTC.